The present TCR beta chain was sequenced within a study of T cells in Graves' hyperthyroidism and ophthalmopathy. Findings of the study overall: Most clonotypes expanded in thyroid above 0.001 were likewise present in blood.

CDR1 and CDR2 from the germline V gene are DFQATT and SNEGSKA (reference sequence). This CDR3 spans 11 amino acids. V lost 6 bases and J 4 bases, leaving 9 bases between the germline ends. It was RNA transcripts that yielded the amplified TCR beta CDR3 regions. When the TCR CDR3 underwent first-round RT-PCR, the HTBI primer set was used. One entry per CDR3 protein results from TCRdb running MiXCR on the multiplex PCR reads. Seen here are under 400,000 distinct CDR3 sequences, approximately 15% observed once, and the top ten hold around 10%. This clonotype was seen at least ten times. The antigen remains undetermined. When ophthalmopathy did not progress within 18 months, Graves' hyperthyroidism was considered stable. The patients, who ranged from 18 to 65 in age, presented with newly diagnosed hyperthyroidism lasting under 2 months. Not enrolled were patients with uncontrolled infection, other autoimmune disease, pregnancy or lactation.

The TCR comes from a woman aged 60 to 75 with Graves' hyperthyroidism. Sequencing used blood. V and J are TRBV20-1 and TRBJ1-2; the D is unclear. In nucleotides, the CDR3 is TGCAGTGCCCCCGAGGGCTATGGCTACACCTTC. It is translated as CSAPEGYGYTF.